This T cell receptor (beta chain) was documented in a study of cytomegalovirus exposure and HLA in healthy donors. At the level of the study: Researchers found that around 80% of over 350 genotyped donors fell within the Caucasian-associated ancestry cluster.

Study results and limitations: A missense variant in DCLRE1C was later tied to TCR beta V- and J-gene trimming.

Germline CDR1 GTSNPN, CDR2 SVGIG (reference sequence). Trimming took 0 bases from V and 1 from J, leaving 10 bases between them. The CDR3 totals 15 residues. Worth noting for this clone: Antigen specificity is unknown.

Both 60 Vbeta primers and 13 Jbeta primers went into the PCR. TCRdb's table, derived via immunoSEQ multiplex PCR, lists solely in-frame clones and lacks some. Its table records over 60,000 clones. Nominally healthy donors provided the samples, though records likely missed some immune exposures. V and J are TRBV30 and TRBJ2-1, with D possibly matching TRBD1 (5 bases). Input material: PBMCs. This clonotype originated in a female donor in good health and CMV-seropositive. The CDR3 here is CAWSVGALSYNEQFF. As DNA, the CDR3 is TGTGCCTGGAGTGTAGGGGCACTTTCCTACAATGAGCAGTTCTTC.